The clone carrying this T cell receptor (beta chain) was recorded many times. The germline V gene encodes CDR1 LGHDT and CDR2 YNNKEL (reference sequence). Trimming cost V 4 bases and J 1 base, with 4 bases left between them. This CDR3 contains 12 residues. One entry per CDR3 protein, called by TCRdb with MiXCR from the RT-PCR reads. Among 10,000 to 13,000 distinct CDR3 sequences, less than 25% were seen once, and the ten largest hold roughly 55%. The sample is drawn from a study of patients and donors after allogeneic stem cell transplantation. The sequence was obtained from a human donor who was either an allogeneic HSCT recipient or a stem cell or donor lymphocyte infusion donor (not recorded which). It is not recorded whose cells these are; they may come from a transplant donor. The chain recombines TRBV3-1 with TRBJ1-2; D is undetermined. Material for sequencing was blood, either unsorted or a sorted T cell fraction (not recorded which). DNA for the CDR3: TGTGCCAGCAGCCTTTTTAACTATGGCTACACCTTC. Protein: CASSLFNYGYTF.